A single sample is the source of the 10 T cell receptor beta chains below, sequenced in a study of siplizumab effects on memory and regulatory T cells (dated by TCRdb to between 2018 and 2021). Library construction relied on the immunoSEQ multiplex PCR assay. TCRdb carries this immuneACCESS record with in-frame sequences only. Its versions omit some clonotypes, under half of them owing to an unresolved V gene in the studies checked, with the rest unexplained. The table for this sample lists approximately 100,000 clones; around 90% of them were counted only once. The biggest ten clones account for 12% of the sample. Sequences were obtained from non-Treg CD4+ T cells sorted from blood. The sample's cell subset or site label is to be understood as: FACS-sorted unstimulated CD4+ non-regulatory T cells. The source is a human donor in good health.

V usage is TRBV7-2 and J usage is TRBJ2-4, with 9 positions matching TRBD1. V was pared by 3 bases and J by 8 bases, with 2 bases of the junction left unmatched. The CDR3 loop spans 13 amino acids. Germline CDR1 SGHTA, CDR2 FQGNSA. CDR3 nucleotide sequence: TGTGCCAGCAGCTTGGGACAGGGCGACATTCAGTACTTC. Amino acid sequence: CASSLGQGDIQYF. The complete variable domain, with remaining parts taken from reference TRBV7-2 and TRBJ2-4, reads GAGVSQSPSNKVTEKGKDVELRCDPISGHTALYWYRQSLGQGLEFLIYFQGNSAPDKSGLPSDRFSAERTGGSVSTLTIQRTQQEDSAVYLCASSLGQGDIQYFGAGTRLSVL.

A note on this clone: A junction boundary mismatches the germline segment, possibly from a read error. Other DNA sequences in this specimen translate into the identical CDR3. The CDR3 region is CASSPQGNTEAFF. In DNA form, the CDR3 reads TGTGCCAGCTCGCCACAGGGGAACACTGAAGCTTTCTTT. V and J are TRBV18 and TRBJ1-1, with D maybe TRBD1 (6 bases). The CDR3 is 13 residues long. The V gene's germline CDR1 is KGHSH and CDR2 LQKENI. The full variable domain, its missing parts supplied by reference TRBV18 and TRBJ1-1, is NAGVMQNPRHLVRRRGQEARLRCSPMKGHSHVYWYRQLPEEGLKFMVYLQKENIIDESGMPKERFSAEFPKEGPSILRIQQVVRGDSAAYFCASSPQGNTEAFFGQGTRLTVV.

In regard to this clone: Other DNA sequences in the sample encode the same CDR3. V gene TRBV20-1 combines with J gene TRBJ2-5; D is unresolved. There are 11 residues in the CDR3. V was shortened by 3 bases and J by 5 bases, with 7 bases between the two germline ends. Germline values: CDR1 DFQATT, CDR2 SNEGSKA (reference sequence). The CDR3 bases are TGCAGTGCTAGGGGTCTTGAGACCCAGTACTTC. Amino acids: CSARGLETQYF.

V is TRBV7-9 and J is TRBJ1-2; D is undetermined. Trimming stripped 5 bases from V and 3 bases from J, with 10 bases between. Germline loops: CDR1 SEHNR, CDR2 FQNEAQ (reference sequence). The CDR3 totals 13 residues. As DNA, the CDR3 is TGTGCCAGCAGCCCCGGCGGACACTATGGCTACACCTTC. It codes for CASSPGGHYGYTF.

V gene TRBV5-1 combines with J gene TRBJ1-5, with D perhaps matching TRBD1 (6 bases). Trimming took off 0 bases at V and 0 bases at J, with 10 bases between the two ends. The CDR3 spans 16 residues. The V gene's germline CDR1 is SGHRS and CDR2 YFSETQ. CDR3 in amino acids: CASSLGGGDSNQPQHF. The CDR3 DNA follows: TGCGCCAGCAGCTTGGGAGGGGGGGATAGCAATCAGCCCCAGCATTTT.

The chain uses TRBV11-3 and TRBJ1-1, with D uncertain. V gave up 7 bases and J gave up 3 bases, with 12 bases separating them. Germline CDR1 is SGHNT and CDR2 is YENEEA. The CDR3 runs to 13 residues. Here the CDR3 DNA reads TGTGCCAGCAAGGGTAGCGGGTACACTGAAGCTTTCTTT. Residues: CASKGSGYTEAFF.

As regards this clone: An end of the junction does not agree with germline; a read error may underlie this. This chain connects TRBV7-7 to TRBJ2-5; possibly TRBD2 for D (5 bases). The CDR3 has 14 amino acids. Germline V lookup: CDR1 SSHAT, CDR2 FNYEAQ (reference sequence). In DNA form, the CDR3 reads TGTGCTAGCAGCTTTGTCATTGGCGGGGAGACCCAGTACTTC. Amino acid sequence: CASSFVIGGETQYF.

The chain couples TRBV6-5 to TRBJ2-5; D gene uncertain. Between the trimmed V and J ends, which lost 0 bases and 5 bases, there was a span of 10 bases. The germline V gene encodes CDR1 MNHEY and CDR2 SVGAGI. The CDR3 has 14 residues. The CDR3 region is CASSYSISRETQYF. For the CDR3, the DNA is TGTGCCAGCAGTTACTCGATATCCAGGGAGACCCAGTACTTC.

The gene calls are TRBV5-1 and TRBJ2-3, with TRBD1 matching over 9 bases. CDR1 is SGHRS and CDR2 is YFSETQ in the germline V gene. The trim removed 4 bases at V and 4 bases at J, leaving 4 bases unmatched. The CDR3 is 14 amino acids. CDR3 region: CASSHTGGADTQYF. The CDR3 coding sequence is TGCGCCAGCAGCCACACAGGGGGCGCAGATACGCAGTATTTT.

The chain has TRBV5-1 and TRBJ2-7, with D tentatively TRBD2 (5 bases). The CDR3 is 12 residues long. The V and J ends lost 4 bases and 6 bases respectively, with 11 bases between them. The germline CDR1 and CDR2 sequences are SGHRS and YFSETQ. CDR3 protein: CASSVRGFEQYF. CDR3 in DNA: TGCGCCAGCAGCGTAAGAGGGTTCGAGCAGTACTTC.